These T cell receptor beta chains were read from a single sample in a study of early T cells in non-severe SARS-CoV-2 infection. MiXCR was run by TCRdb on the 5' RACE reads, yielding one entry per CDR3 protein. This sample yields 45,000 to 65,000 distinct CDR3 sequences, of which approximately 11% are seen a single time; 13% belongs to the top ten. The material sequenced was whole blood. All receptors come from an adult who was a healthcare worker with PCR-confirmed SARS-CoV-2 infection or an uninfected control (not recorded which). CDR3s include the opening cysteine and the closing phenylalanine or tryptophan. A D gene is named only where the DNA matches it firmly. Clone size is given for some rows only: seen once, a few or many times, or a class if the clone is expanded.

>NA|TRBV7-2|TRBD1|TRBJ2-7
CASSLSGGVYEQYF
TGTGCCAGCAGCTTGTCAGGGGGCGTGTACGAGCAGTACTTC
>NA|TRBV7-2|NA|TRBJ2-3
CASSLVGVSTDTQYF
TGTGCCAGCAGCTTAGTCGGGGTCAGCACAGATACGCAGTATTTT
>few|TRBV20-1|TRBD2|TRBJ2-7
CSAPGEGYEQYF
TGCAGTGCCCCCGGGGAGGGCTACGAGCAGTACTTC
>many|TRBV4-3|NA|TRBJ2-1
CASSLAFGDPYNEQFF
TGCGCCAGCAGCCTCGCCTTCGGAGACCCCTACAATGAGCAGTTCTTC
>many|TRBV7-6|NA|TRBJ2-3
CASSLAGLSTDTQYF
TGTGCCAGCAGCTTAGCGGGTCTTAGCACAGATACGCAGTATTTT
>NA|TRBV5-1|NA|TRBJ2-1
CASQLGYNEQFF
TGCGCCAGCCAGTTGGGTTACAATGAGCAGTTCTTC
>many|TRBV6-1|NA|TRBJ2-4
CASTASGGRSKNIQYF
TGTGCCAGCACCGCGTCGGGGGGCCGGTCCAAAAACATTCAGTACTTC
>many|TRBV7-3|TRBD2|TRBJ2-3
CASSLAGGPTDTQYF
TGTGCCAGCAGCTTAGCGGGGGGGCCCACAGATACGCAGTATTTT
>NA|TRBV12-3/TRBV12-4|TRBD2|TRBJ2-7
CASSSGTSGGYEQYF
TGTGCCAGCAGTTCCGGGACTAGCGGGGGCTACGAGCAGTACTTC
>NA|TRBV11-2|NA|TRBJ2-7
CASSSWTEGAYEQYF
TGTGCCAGCAGCTCATGGACAGAGGGTGCTTACGAGCAGTACTTC
>many|TRBV14|NA|TRBJ1-2
CASSLTPNYGYTF
TGTGCCAGCAGCCTAACACCTAACTATGGCTACACCTTC
>many|TRBV10-3|NA|TRBJ1-3
CAISGGQNSGNTIYF
TGTGCCATCAGTGGCGGACAGAACTCTGGAAACACCATATATTTT
>NA|TRBV6-6|TRBD2|TRBJ2-1
CASRTSGTHRVYNEQFF
TGTGCCAGTCGGACTAGCGGGACCCATCGGGTTTACAATGAGCAGTTCTTC
>NA|TRBV7-6|NA|TRBJ2-3
CASSLRMDLTNTDTQYF
TGTGCCAGCAGCTTACGCATGGACCTGACTAACACAGATACGCAGTATTTT
>few|TRBV7-2|TRBD1|TRBJ1-2
CASSLDRGWNIGYTF
TGTGCCAGCAGCTTGGACAGGGGATGGAATATTGGCTACACCTTC
>NA|TRBV27|NA|TRBJ2-3
CASTQGGPRDTQYF
TGTGCCAGCACCCAAGGAGGGCCGAGAGATACGCAGTATTTT
>few|TRBV4-1|NA|TRBJ1-1
CASSQRQLMNTEAFF
TGCGCCAGCAGCCAACGCCAATTGATGAACACTGAAGCTTTCTTT
>many|TRBV11-2|TRBD2|TRBJ2-5
CASSLMREGTQYF
TGTGCCAGCAGCTTAATGCGGGAGGGGACCCAGTACTTC
>many|TRBV29-1|TRBD2|TRBJ2-2
CSVEVPSGRSGELFF
TGCAGCGTTGAAGTCCCCAGCGGGAGATCCGGGGAGCTGTTTTTT
>many|TRBV6-4|NA|TRBJ2-1
CASSEGAGYYNEQFF
TGTGCCAGCAGTGAGGGAGCGGGCTATTACAATGAGCAGTTCTTC
>few|TRBV29-1|NA|TRBJ1-1
CSVEATQNTEAFF
TGCAGCGTTGAAGCAACTCAAAACACTGAAGCTTTCTTT
>few|TRBV9|NA|TRBJ2-2
CASSVTTGELFF
TGTGCCAGCAGCGTAACCACCGGGGAGCTGTTTTTT
>many|TRBV12-3/TRBV12-4|TRBD2|TRBJ2-7
CASNGRGSGSLYEQYF
TGTGCCAGCAACGGGCGGGGCAGCGGGAGTCTCTACGAGCAGTACTTC
>few|TRBV20-1|TRBD2|TRBJ2-3
CSAPTSGRTDTQYF
TGCAGTGCTCCGACTAGCGGGAGAACAGATACGCAGTATTTT
>many|TRBV20-1|TRBD2|TRBJ2-3
CSALAGGPSDTQYF
TGCAGTGCTCTAGCGGGGGGGCCATCGGATACGCAGTATTTT
>NA|TRBV7-6|NA|TRBJ2-7
CASSLESAEQYF
TGTGCCAGCAGCTTAGAATCGGCCGAGCAGTACTTC
>many|TRBV13|NA|TRBJ1-2
CASSQGGTLTF
TGTGCCAGCAGCCAAGGCGGTACTCTCACCTTC
>NA|TRBV6-2/TRBV6-3|TRBD2|TRBJ2-7
CASTLAGGRGEQYF
TGTGCCAGCACTTTAGCGGGGGGGCGTGGCGAGCAGTACTTC
>many|TRBV28|NA|TRBJ2-7
CASSFGASGGDEQYF
TGTGCCAGCAGTTTTGGGGCGTCAGGGGGGGACGAGCAGTACTTC
>many|TRBV10-1|TRBD2|TRBJ2-5
CASSERTSGMKTQYF
TGCGCCAGCAGTGAGCGGACTAGCGGGATGAAGACCCAGTACTTC
>many|TRBV4-2|NA|TRBJ1-3
CASSQDFLQRNTIYF
TGTGCCAGCAGCCAAGATTTCCTCCAGCGAAACACCATATATTTT
>few|TRBV3-1|NA|TRBJ1-2
CASSQGTWKGYTF
TGTGCCAGCAGCCAAGGGACATGGAAAGGCTACACCTTC
>NA|TRBV20-1|TRBD2|TRBJ2-3
CSASGLAGAGTDTQYF
TGCAGTGCTAGTGGTCTAGCGGGAGCGGGCACAGATACGCAGTATTTT
>many|TRBV4-1|NA|TRBJ2-3
CASSQVTTRQDAGDTQYF
TGCGCCAGCAGCCAAGTTACTACGAGGCAAGACGCGGGAGATACGCAGTATTTT
>many|TRBV7-9|NA|TRBJ1-6
CASSFNPANSPLHF
TGTGCCAGCAGCTTTAACCCGGCGAATTCACCCCTCCACTTT
>many|TRBV10-3|NA|TRBJ2-1
CAISDRGEEDEQFF
TGTGCCATCAGTGACAGAGGGGAGGAGGATGAGCAGTTCTTC
>few|TRBV21-1|NA|TRBJ2-1
CASSPVGVLQGGEQFF
TGTGCCAGCAGCCCTGTGGGGGTCCTCCAGGGCGGTGAGCAGTTCTTC
>few|TRBV5-5|NA|TRBJ1-1
CASSLRIMMNTEAFF
TGTGCCAGCAGCTTGAGAATAATGATGAACACTGAAGCTTTCTTT
>many|TRBV12-3/TRBV12-4|NA|TRBJ2-3
CASSPGHATDTQYF
TGTGCCAGCAGTCCCGGCCACGCAACAGATACGCAGTATTTT
>few|TRBV19|TRBD1|TRBJ1-4
CATTRGAEEEKLFF
TGTGCCACCACCAGGGGGGCGGAAGAGGAAAAACTGTTTTTT
>few|TRBV6-2/TRBV6-3|TRBD2|TRBJ2-1
CASSPGVAGNNEQFF
TGTGCCAGCAGTCCCGGGGTAGCGGGAAATAATGAGCAGTTCTTC
>many|TRBV19|TRBD2|TRBJ2-1
CASSTPSGLAGKFF
TGTGCCAGTAGTACGCCCTCGGGGTTAGCGGGAAAGTTCTTC
>many|TRBV11-2|NA|TRBJ2-5
CASSITGTQETQYF
TGTGCCAGCAGCATTACCGGGACCCAAGAGACCCAGTACTTC
>few|TRBV7-3|TRBD1|TRBJ2-2
CASSFFGQGQGTGELFF
TGTGCCAGCAGCTTCTTTGGACAGGGACAAGGCACCGGGGAGCTGTTTTTT
>NA|TRBV20-1|TRBD1|TRBJ2-5
CSARGTGGLQETQYF
TGCAGTGCTAGGGGGACAGGGGGTCTCCAAGAGACCCAGTACTTC
>NA|TRBV6-6|NA|TRBJ1-3
CASSYPTGRRSGNTIYF
TGTGCCAGCAGTTACCCAACAGGGCGTCGCTCTGGAAACACCATATATTTT
>NA|TRBV6-5|NA|TRBJ1-1
CASSHTGGGEAFF
TGTGCCAGCAGCCACACCGGCGGCGGTGAAGCTTTCTTT
>few|TRBV15|TRBD1|TRBJ2-1
CATSREPGQGNEQFF
TGTGCCACCAGCAGGGAACCGGGACAGGGTAATGAGCAGTTCTTC
>NA|TRBV27|TRBD1|TRBJ2-7
CATGQDRYEQYF
TGTGCCACCGGACAGGACCGATACGAGCAGTACTTC
>many|TRBV4-1|TRBD2|TRBJ2-1
CASSQVLSSGGAQWQFF
TGCGCCAGCAGCCAAGTCCTCTCTAGCGGGGGGGCCCAATGGCAGTTCTTC
>few|TRBV24-1|NA|TRBJ2-5
CATRRGPGETQYF
TGTGCCACCAGGCGGGGGCCGGGGGAGACCCAGTACTTC
>few|TRBV4-2|TRBD1|TRBJ1-4
CASSQDRVEEKLFF
TGTGCCAGCAGCCAGGACAGGGTGGAAGAAAAACTGTTTTTT
>many|TRBV12-3/TRBV12-4|TRBD1|TRBJ2-2
CASTGTGGSTGELFF
TGTGCCAGCACCGGAACAGGGGGCAGTACCGGGGAGCTGTTTTTT
>NA|TRBV7-3|TRBD2|TRBJ2-3
CASSPWTSGSPTDTQYF
TGTGCCAGCAGCCCCTGGACTAGCGGGAGCCCCACAGATACGCAGTATTTT
>many|TRBV6-5|TRBD2|TRBJ2-7
CASSPIAGGPYEQYF
TGTGCCAGCAGTCCAATAGCGGGAGGGCCCTACGAGCAGTACTTC
>many|TRBV3-1|NA|TRBJ2-2
CASSQDLAGVGGELFF
TGTGCCAGCAGCCAAGATCTCGCAGGGGTCGGCGGGGAGCTGTTTTTT
>NA|TRBV6-1|NA|TRBJ2-4
CASSDSWGSGSKNIQYF
TGTGCCAGCAGTGATTCTTGGGGGTCAGGGTCCAAAAACATTCAGTACTTC